This T cell receptor (beta chain) was profiled in a study of long-term antiretroviral therapy in people with HIV. Study details: Samples collected earliest predate the 2015 immediate-ART recommendation by about a decade.

At least two post-ART and at least one pre-ART PBMC sample were available for each donor. Version v3.0 of the immunoSEQ assay ran at survey level. Profiled with immunoSEQ multiplex PCR; TCRdb holds only in-frame clones, not every one. The sample consists of 20,000 to 30,000 clones, approximately 83% of them appearing once. With respect to this clone: The antigen remains undetermined.

Study findings and constraints: HIV repertoires spanned tighter CDR3 length ranges than controls did.

Germline V gene data show CDR1 as SQVTM and CDR2 as ANQGSEA. The CDR3 totals 13 residues. V shed 3 bases and J shed 0 bases, with 8 bases lying between them. The input for sequencing was unsorted PBMCs, taken 1.2 years after starting antiretroviral therapy. This TCR was recovered from a man in his fifties or sixties with HIV. V is TRBV29-1 and J is TRBJ1-1, with D hard to call. The DNA for the CDR3 is TGCAGCGTTGATAAGAACATGAACACTGAAGCTTTCTTT. The encoded protein is CSVDKNMNTEAFF.